Listed here are 2 T cell receptor beta chains from one sample, sequenced in a study of T cell responses to AZD1222 COVID-19 vaccine. Repertoires were generated with immunoSEQ multiplex PCR, while TCRdb's copy carries only in-frame clones and drops some. The data contain 75,000 to 100,000 clones, roughly nine tenths of them singletons. The material was peripheral blood, obtained on day 0 of AZD1222 vaccination. The receptors originated from an adult in good health.

The DNA for the CDR3 is TGTGCCAGCAGTCAGACAGGGAGGGAGTATGAGCAGTTCTTC. Protein sequence: CASSQTGREYEQFF. This rearrangement joins TRBV6-6 to TRBJ2-1, with D perhaps assigned TRBD1 or TRBD2 (7 bases each). V was pared by 5 bases and J by 8 bases, with 16 bases between. Germline CDR1 is MNHNY and CDR2 is SVGAGI (reference sequence). There are 14 residues in the CDR3.

The J gene is TRBJ2-3, the V gene TRBV9; 9 positions match TRBD2. After removal of 2 bases from V and 4 bases from J, the junction contained 5 bases not matched to a gene. The CDR3 spans 15 residues. CDR1 is SGDLS and CDR2 is YYNGEE in the germline V gene. The CDR3 protein is CASSVGGGDSDTQYF. CDR3 sequence (DNA): TGTGCCAGCAGCGTGGGCGGGGGGGACTCAGATACGCAGTATTTT.